Shown below are 27 T cell receptor beta chains from a single sample sequenced in a study of cytomegalovirus exposure and HLA in healthy donors. Primers for the PCR totalled 60 Vbeta and 13 Jbeta. Libraries were prepared by immunoSEQ multiplex PCR; TCRdb keeps only in-frame clonotypes and omits some of them. This table has about 110,000 clones, approximately 80% appearing once. Sequencing was carried out using PBMCs. The receptors here all came from a human donor in good health.

The chain combines TRBV13 with TRBJ2-3, with 8 bases that match TRBD2. CDR1 is PRHDT, CDR2 FYEKMQ, per germline (reference sequence). J gave up 4 bases and V 5 bases, and 2 bases lay outside the gene matches. CDR3 size: 13 residues. The CDR3 DNA reads TGTGCCAGCAGCGAAGCGGGAGCAGATACGCAGTATTTT. It codes for CASSEAGADTQYF.

This clone was picked up one time. The chain joins TRBV4-1 to TRBJ1-1; D perhaps matches TRBD1 (6 bases). This CDR3 contains 13 residues. Germline V gives CDR1 MGHRA, CDR2 YSYEKL. V lost 3 bases to trimming and J lost 12 bases, with 17 bases between them. CDR3 in DNA: TGCGCCAGCAGCCATCCCGGTCAGGGGCGTCCTTTCTTT. Amino acids: CASSHPGQGRPFF.

In its sample, this clone was seen once. DNA of the CDR3: TGTGCCAGCACCCGGACAGGGGAATACAATGAGCAGTTCTTC. Translating it yields CASTRTGEYNEQFF. The genes are TRBV7-9 and TRBJ2-1; TRBD1 matches at 9 bases. CDR3 length equals 14 residues. V gave up 7 bases and J gave up 4 bases; unmatched junction bases: 5. Germline values: CDR1 SEHNR, CDR2 FQNEAQ (reference sequence).

This clone has a handful of counts. The chain is built from TRBV5-1 and TRBJ2-7; 8 nucleotides align to TRBD2. CDR3 size: 14 residues. The J segment lost 6 bases and the V segment lost 4 bases, leaving 9 bases of the junction unmatched. The V gene's germline CDR1 is SGHRS and CDR2 YFSETQ. The CDR3 sequence is CASSLLTSAFEQYF. DNA of the CDR3: TGCGCCAGCAGCCTTTTGACTAGCGCCTTCGAGCAGTACTTC.

The rearrangement uses TRBV11-3 and TRBJ2-7; TRBD1 matches 7 bases. The CDR3 contains 16 residues. Germline CDR1 and CDR2: SGHNT and YENEEA. Trimming at V came to 2 bases and at J to 1 base, leaving 8 bases not matched to a gene. In DNA, the CDR3 is TGTGCCAGCAGCTTATTAACCGGGACAGAGTCCTACGAGCAGTACTTC. Translation gives CASSLLTGTESYEQYF.

The chain has TRBV9 and TRBJ2-1; 8 nucleotides match TRBD2. The V segment lost 4 bases and the J segment 8 bases; nucleotides outside the gene matches: 14. The germline CDR1 and CDR2 sequences are SGDLS and YYNGEE. This CDR3 spans 16 amino acids. Written as DNA, the CDR3 is TGTGCCAGCAGCACCGGGACTAGTCAGTGGAGCGATGAGCAGTTCTTC. Encoded protein: CASSTGTSQWSDEQFF.

V gene TRBV18 combines with J gene TRBJ2-7; TRBD1 agrees at 8 bases. Germline CDR1 is KGHSH and CDR2 is LQKENI. CDR3 length: 15 residues. The V and J ends lost 1 base and 5 bases, in that order; junction bases with no gene match: 7. Written as DNA, the CDR3 is TGTGCCAGCTCACCACTACAGGGGGAATTCAACGAGCAGTACTTC. Amino acid sequence: CASSPLQGEFNEQYF.

This clone was picked up a small number of times. The chain recombines TRBV9 with TRBJ1-1; no definite D call. Trimming pared 4 bases from V and 0 bases from J, leaving 13 bases between. The CDR3 is 15 amino acids. CDR1 is SGDLS and CDR2 is YYNGEE in the germline V gene. The CDR3 spells CASSPEVIMNTEAFF. CDR3 DNA: TGTGCCAGCAGCCCGGAGGTGATCATGAACACTGAAGCTTTCTTT.

The J gene is TRBJ2-7, the V gene TRBV25-1; D perhaps matches TRBD2 (6 bases). CDR1 is MGHDK, CDR2 SYGVNS, per germline. The length of the CDR3 is 12 residues. V gave up 4 bases and J gave up 5 bases, with 9 bases separating them. This CDR3 reads CASSGLVDEQYF. CDR3 sequence (DNA): TGTGCCAGCAGTGGACTAGTCGACGAGCAGTACTTC.

The chain couples TRBV28 to TRBJ2-7; 11 bases align to TRBD2. Germline V gene lookup returns CDR1 MDHEN and CDR2 SYDVKM. CDR3 size: 15 residues. V shed 6 bases and J 2 bases; nucleotides not matched to a gene: 6. The CDR3 DNA follows: TGTGCCAGCAGAGAGGGGACTAGCGGAGCCTACGAGCAGTACTTC. This encodes CASREGTSGAYEQYF.

The gene calls are TRBV7-9 and TRBJ1-5; TRBD1 agrees at 7 bases. CDR1 is SEHNR, CDR2 FQNEAQ, per germline (reference sequence). The CDR3 consists of 16 residues. V shed 5 bases, J shed 3 bases, and the junction held 10 bases outside the gene matches. CDR3 coding DNA: TGTGCCAGCAGCCTATCCCGGGACAGAGTCAATCAGCCCCAGCATTTT. This gives the protein CASSLSRDRVNQPQHF.

The rearrangement joins TRBV27 to TRBJ2-7; possible D gene TRBD1, 6 bases. Trimming shortened V by 9 bases and J by 3 bases, and 18 bases separated the two germline ends. The CDR3 is 14 residues long. CDR1 is MNHEY, CDR2 SMNVEV, per germline (reference sequence). The CDR3 protein is CASKPLQGFYEQYF. The CDR3 DNA reads as TGTGCCAGTAAACCCCTACAGGGCTTCTACGAGCAGTACTTC.

The CDR3 here is CATERLRQGSPRSYEQYF. DNA for the CDR3: TGTGCCACCGAAAGGCTGAGACAGGGGTCTCCCCGGAGCTACGAGCAGTACTTC. The genes are TRBV13 and TRBJ2-7; 8 bases match TRBD1. The germline V gene encodes CDR1 PRHDT and CDR2 FYEKMQ (reference sequence). Germline trimming cut 10 bases from V and 3 bases from J; bases unmatched to any gene: 23. The CDR3 consists of 18 residues.

The chain employs TRBV11-2 and TRBJ2-7; 9 bases align to TRBD1. The V gene's germline CDR1 is SGHAT and CDR2 FQNNGV. The CDR3 runs 16 residues. The V gene end was trimmed by 5 bases and the J gene end by 3 bases; junction bases not matched to a gene: 11. As DNA, the CDR3 is TGTGCCAGCAGCATGGGACAGGGTAAGGGTTACTACGAGCAGTACTTC. The encoded protein is CASSMGQGKGYYEQYF.

This clone was counted only a few times. This chain links TRBV14 with TRBJ2-5; 7 positions match TRBD1. Trimming at V came to 3 bases and at J to 2 bases, leaving 6 bases not matched to a gene. The CDR3 is 15 amino acids. The germline CDR1 and CDR2 sequences are SGHDN and FVKESK. Here the CDR3 DNA reads TGTGCCAGCAGCCATAGTTTGGACAGGCAAGAGACCCAGTACTTC. Its protein is CASSHSLDRQETQYF.

The gene calls are TRBV6-4 and TRBJ2-7, with 9 bases matching TRBD1. V trimming: 0 bases; J trimming: 6 bases; junction bases outside the gene matches: 0. Germline V gene sequence: CDR1 MRHNA, CDR2 SNTAGT. The CDR3 has 13 amino acids. The CDR3 protein is CASSDSDRGEQYF. CDR3 in DNA: TGTGCCAGCAGTGACTCGGACAGGGGCGAGCAGTACTTC.

Notes on this clone: Sequence at one end of the junction differs from germline and may be a read error. The CDR3 loop is CASMGTGEVNSQYF. In DNA form, the CDR3 reads TGTGCCAGTATGGGAACAGGAGAGGTAAACAGTCAGTACTTC. The rearrangement joins TRBV19 to TRBJ2-4, with TRBD1 as a possible D gene (5 bases). Looked up from germline, CDR1 is LNHDA and CDR2 is SQIVND (reference sequence). CDR3 length: 14 amino acids.

J is TRBJ1-3 and V is TRBV7-6; the match to TRBD1 covers 9 bases. Germline-derived CDR1 and CDR2 are SGHVS and FNYEAQ. With 2 bases clipped from V and 2 bases from J, the junction kept 7 bases outside the gene matches. The CDR3 has 17 amino acids. CDR3: CASSLQLQGAAGNTIYF. CDR3 nucleotide sequence: TGTGCCAGCAGCTTACAATTACAGGGGGCGGCTGGAAACACCATATATTTT.

The rearrangement joins TRBV7-9 to TRBJ1-1; 8 bases map to TRBD1. The CDR3 contains 16 residues. The V gene end was trimmed by 1 base and the J gene end by 6 bases; junction bases not matched to a gene: 10. Germline CDR1 reads SEHNR; CDR2 reads FQNEAQ (reference sequence). This chain's CDR3 is CASSLGVDRVRPEAFF. CDR3 nucleotide sequence: TGTGCCAGCAGCTTAGGAGTGGACAGGGTAAGGCCTGAAGCTTTCTTT.

The chain recombines TRBV6-1 with TRBJ1-3, with 11 bases that match TRBD1. Germline-derived CDR1 and CDR2 are MNHNS and SASEGT. The CDR3 is 17 amino acids. V shed 3 bases and J 2 bases; nucleotides not matched to a gene: 6. In DNA, the CDR3 is TGTGCCAGCAGTGACGGGACAGGGGGAGGTGCTGGAAACACCATATATTTT. Translating it yields CASSDGTGGGAGNTIYF.

V and J are TRBV27 and TRBJ2-7, with D unclear. CDR1 is MNHEY and CDR2 is SMNVEV in the germline V gene (reference sequence). V lost 3 bases to trimming and J lost 1 base, with 10 bases between them. The CDR3 is 14 residues long. The CDR3 bases are TGTGCCAGCAGTTTGACAAGTGTTTCCTACGAGCAGTACTTC. It encodes CASSLTSVSYEQYF.

The chain combines TRBV9 with TRBJ1-3; D remains ambiguous. The length of the CDR3 is 16 residues. CDR1 and CDR2 (germline): SGDLS, YYNGEE. Trimming pared 1 base from V and 0 bases from J, leaving 11 bases between. The CDR3 protein is CASSVYEGGSGNTIYF. CDR3 DNA: TGTGCCAGCAGCGTATACGAAGGAGGCTCTGGAAACACCATATATTTT.

V is TRBV7-8 and J is TRBJ2-4; 8 positions agree with TRBD2. The germline CDR1 and CDR2 sequences are SGHVS and FQNEAQ. Trimming at V came to 5 bases and at J to 1 base, leaving 16 bases not matched to a gene. The CDR3 sequence is 19 residues long. The CDR3 nucleotides are TGTGCCAGCAGCCAAAGCACGGGAGGGCCTGGTTGGGCCAAAAACATTCAGTACTTC. Protein sequence: CASSQSTGGPGWAKNIQYF.

This clone was found a few times. Relative to the germline gene, one junction end is altered; a read error may explain this. This chain connects TRBV7-9 to TRBJ2-7; a possible D gene is TRBD1 (5 bases). The V gene's germline CDR1 is SEHNR and CDR2 FQNEAQ (reference sequence). The CDR3 has 15 residues. This CDR3 is CSSSLISTAAYEQYF. CDR3 DNA: TGTTCCAGCAGCTTAATTTCGACAGCCGCCTACGAGCAGTACTTC. The whole variable domain, filled in from reference TRBV7-9 and TRBJ2-7, reads DTGVSQNPRHKITKRGQNVTFRCDPISEHNRLYWYRQTLGQGPEFLTYFQNEAQLEKSRLLSDRFSAERPKGSFSTLEIQRTEQGDSAMYLCSSSLISTAAYEQYFGPGTRLTVT.

The chain links TRBV28 to TRBJ2-1, with D perhaps TRBD2 (5 bases). Looked up from germline, CDR1 is MDHEN and CDR2 is SYDVKM. Trimming stripped 8 bases from V and 8 bases from J, with 13 bases between. The CDR3 has 12 amino acids. Here the CDR3 reads CASSESRDEQFF. As DNA, the CDR3 is TGTGCCAGCTCCGAATCGAGGGATGAGCAGTTCTTC.

The rearrangement uses TRBV2 and TRBJ1-5; D might be TRBD1 (5 bases). CDR1 SNHLY and CDR2 FYNNEI come from the germline V gene. This CDR3 contains 13 residues. Trimming took off 7 bases at V and 6 bases at J, with 13 bases between the two ends. This chain's CDR3 is CASTPTGVQPQHF. The CDR3 region has the DNA TGTGCCAGCACCCCGACGGGGGTTCAGCCCCAGCATTTT.

V gene TRBV6-6 combines with J gene TRBJ1-2; 7 nucleotides agree with TRBD1. The ends lost 6 bases at V and 5 bases at J; junction bases unmatched: 6. Germline V gene lookup returns CDR1 MNHNY and CDR2 SVGAGI (reference sequence). The CDR3 covers 13 residues. The CDR3: CASSSGQVYGYTF. CDR3 bases: TGTGCCAGCAGCTCCGGACAGGTATATGGCTACACCTTC.